This T cell receptor beta chain was sequenced during a study of blood T cell repertoires in COVID-19. The wider study: Samples of COVID-19 (acute and convalescent) were obtained from the United States, Italy and Spain. The cDNA or gDNA used as material had been derived from T cells, B-cell-depleted T cells, or PBMCs.

The CDR3 loop spans 14 amino acids. Germline loops: CDR1 SNHLY, CDR2 FYNNEI. The germline V and J ends were trimmed by 8 bases and 0 bases, with 12 bases remaining between them. Per the original methods: The assay estimated nucleated cells by amplifying reference gene primers. Using immunoSEQ multiplex PCR, the repertoire was profiled, and TCRdb retains in-frame clones only, with some absent. The V and J calls and the clone size are those of that table, but D and trimming were determined from the DNA. Among 90,000 or so clones listed, roughly 88% were seen once. Material for sequencing was peripheral blood. The receptor's source is a human donor in a cohort sampled during active COVID-19. The rearrangement links TRBV2 to TRBJ2-3; D might be TRBD2 (5 bases). The CDR3 DNA reads TGTGCCAGCCGCCGGGATGGAAGCACAGATACGCAGTATTTT. It codes for CASRRDGSTDTQYF. The entire variable domain, with the rest obtained from reference TRBV2 and TRBJ2-3, is as follows: EPEVTQTPSHQVTQMGQEVILRCVPISNHLYFYWYRQILGQKVEFLVSFYNNEISEKSEIFDDQFSVERPDGSNFTLKIRSTKLEDSAMYFCASRRDGSTDTQYFGPGTRLTVL.